This TCR beta chain stems from a study of T cell responses to AZD1222 COVID-19 vaccine. The CDR3 has 17 residues. CDR1 is SGHRS, CDR2 YFSETQ, per germline. Assay used: immunoSEQ multiplex PCR; TCRdb lists only in-frame clones, some missing. The repertoire holds over 120,000 clones, with around 94% as singletons. Study-level findings and limits: Spike-specific TCR breadth and depth grew following two AZD1222 doses. Most donors were white British and more were female, and clonal diversity was possibly underestimated. Baseline serostatus was positive in only six or seven AZD1222 recipients.

On this clone itself: Its antigen is still unknown. The junction shows a germline mismatch at one end, possibly a read error.

The source of this sequence is an adult who had recovered from COVID-19. The sample was peripheral blood, taken after recovery from COVID-19. This chain connects TRBV5-1 to TRBJ2-7, with TRBD1 matching 9 bases. The CDR3 DNA sequence: TGCGCCAGCAGCTTGGGCGGAACCGGGACAGGGTCCTCCGAGCAGTACTTC. Protein product: CASSLGGTGTGSSEQYF.